This T cell receptor (beta chain) was sequenced in a study of CD8 T cells in ankylosing spondylitis. Study-level points and caveats: CD8+ disease-linked clones were present at relatively low frequencies in blood. Blood from ankylosing spondylitis patients appeared to carry a characteristic roughly eight-variant TCR beta motif. Disease-associated clones were reportedly significantly overrepresented in matched ankylosing spondylitis synovial fluid.

5'-RACE, quantitative and with molecular barcodes, yielded the TCR beta libraries. Via MiXCR, TCRdb re-called the 5' RACE reads, giving one row per CDR3 protein. The sample holds 350,000 or so distinct CDR3 sequences, approximately 10% seen once. At least ten counts were recorded for this clonotype. Antigen specificity is unknown. Germline CDR1 SGHRS, CDR2 YFSETQ. The CDR3 spans 14 residues. The trim removed 3 bases at V and 0 bases at J, leaving 2 bases unmatched. The TCR sequence derives from a female donor with ankylosing spondylitis or in good health (not recorded which). This rearrangement joins TRBV5-1 to TRBJ1-1; the match to TRBD1 covers 7 bases. The sample consisted of blood, either unsorted or a sorted T cell fraction (not recorded which). The CDR3 DNA sequence: TGCGCCAGCAGCTGGGGACAGTTGAACACTGAAGCTTTCTTT. This codes for CASSWGQLNTEAFF.